This T cell receptor (beta chain) appears in the sequencing data of a study of response to subunit inactivated influenza vaccine (dated by TCRdb to the late 2010s). Describing the broader study: Deep quantitative T cell receptor repertoire profiling was used in the study to track responses to a trivalent subunit inactivated influenza vaccine.

Overall study results and their limits: The authors suggested that each seasonal influenza vaccination may recruit only a limited number of new T cells.

Libraries came from RT-PCR. Sequencing took place on an Illumina HiSeq 2500. TCRdb applied fastp at Q25 and MiXCR to the public reads, then kept only in-frame beta chains. Rows matching on CDR3 protein sequence are summarized as one entry with the most common DNA and genes. Within this sample are 450,000 to 700,000 distinct CDR3 sequences, with 14% of them counted one time only. The top ten clones comprise more than 9.5% of the sample. In the germline V gene, CDR1 corresponds to MDHEN and CDR2 to SYDVKM. Deletion took 7 bases off V and 3 bases off J, with a span of 22 bases between the germline ends. Including cysteine and phenylalanine, the CDR3 has 18 amino acids. Kept here is only the CDR3 DNA, which spans 54 bases and is read in frame from base 1. This clonotype was recorded many times. What this receptor recognizes is not known. The record has no base qualities; no much larger clone is one base away.

This receptor was identified in a middle-aged man who received an inactivated influenza vaccine. Donor details come from another sample of the same person, matched by shared clones. Rearrangement joined TRBV28 to TRBJ2-6, with no D gene named confidently. The input for sequencing was PBMCs from blood, taken 11 to 12 days after vaccination. The CDR3 in this case is CASTPGESDFFGANVLTF. The sequence in DNA is TGTGCCAGCACCCCTGGCGAGAGCGATTTCTTTGGGGCCAACGTCCTGACTTTC.